Following are 10 T cell receptor beta chains from one sample sequenced in a study of graft-versus-host responses after intestinal transplantation. Profiled with immunoSEQ multiplex PCR; TCRdb holds only in-frame clones, not every one. The table lists 80,000 to 95,000 clones, 75% to 95% of them singletons. Their specific antigens are unknown. The sample here was unstimulated CD8+ T cells sorted from spleen or lymph node cells, taken before intestinal transplant. These receptors all stem from a human donor who received an intestinal transplant.

This clone was observed a handful of times. The chain has TRBV2 and TRBJ2-6; D uncertain. V gave up 1 base and J gave up 2 bases, with 12 bases separating them. This CDR3 spans 17 amino acids. CDR1 SNHLY and CDR2 FYNNEI come from the germline V gene. The CDR3 DNA reads as TGTGCCAGCAGTGAAGGCCCCCCTGGGCCTGGGGCCAACGTCCTGACTTTC. Protein: CASSEGPPGPGANVLTF.

The genes are TRBV9 and TRBJ1-2, with 10 bases fitting TRBD1. CDR1 is SGDLS and CDR2 is YYNGEE in the germline V gene. V gave up 4 bases and J gave up 1 base; unmatched junction bases: 13. This CDR3 region has 18 residues. CDR3 in amino acids: CASSTNRTGGYYNYGYTF. The CDR3 coding sequence is TGTGCCAGCAGCACTAACAGGACAGGGGGTTACTATAACTATGGCTACACCTTC.

This chain joins TRBV7-9 and TRBJ2-7; 7 positions agree with TRBD1. The junction had 5 bases not matched to a gene; V was cut back by 6 bases and J by 0 bases. Germline V gene sequence: CDR1 SEHNR, CDR2 FQNEAQ (reference sequence). The CDR3 contains 14 residues. This CDR3 reads CASSLDRSSYEQYF. Written as DNA, the CDR3 is TGTGCCAGCAGTTTGGACAGGAGCTCCTACGAGCAGTACTTC.

The rearrangement joins TRBV4-1 to TRBJ1-1; 9 positions agree with TRBD1. The CDR3 spans 16 residues. CDR1 and CDR2 from the germline V gene are MGHRA and YSYEKL. Trimming took 1 base from V and 0 from J; bases not matched to a gene: 3. The CDR3 here is CASSQGGTGLNTEAFF. The CDR3 DNA reads as TGCGCCAGCAGCCAAGGGGGGACAGGGTTGAACACTGAAGCTTTCTTT.

V is TRBV11-2 and J is TRBJ1-1; possible D gene TRBD1, 6 bases. Trimming cost V 3 bases and J 7 bases, with 9 bases left between them. The CDR3 runs to 12 residues. Germline assignment: CDR1 SGHAT and CDR2 FQNNGV. CDR3 nucleotide sequence: TGTGCCAGCAGCTTTTGGACAGATGAAGCTTTCTTT. Translated: CASSFWTDEAFF.

The rearrangement links TRBV4-2 to TRBJ2-3; unclear D gene. The CDR3 sequence is 18 residues long. Per germline, CDR1 LGHNA and CDR2 YNFKEQ. The V end was cut by 0 bases, the J end by 0 bases, with 16 bases between. The CDR3 region is CASSQDHPQASSTDTQYF. CDR3 in DNA: TGTGCCAGCAGCCAAGATCACCCGCAGGCCTCTAGCACAGATACGCAGTATTTT.

This clone has just a few counts. The chain combines TRBV6-1 with TRBJ2-7, with 9 bases fitting TRBD1. J was trimmed by 3 bases and V by 3 bases; bases with no gene match: 9. Germline-derived CDR1 and CDR2 are MNHNS and SASEGT. CDR3 length: 16 residues. The CDR3 loop is CASSEHSGQGNYEQYF. Written as DNA, the CDR3 is TGTGCCAGCAGTGAGCATTCTGGACAGGGGAACTACGAGCAGTACTTC.

The V call is TRBV7-3, the J call TRBJ2-3; no clear D. This CDR3 has 12 residues. CDR1 SGHTA and CDR2 FQGTGA come from the germline V gene. V was trimmed by 0 bases and J by 6 bases, leaving 4 bases between them. This CDR3 reads CASSLTGDTQYF. CDR3 bases: TGTGCCAGCAGCTTAACGGGGGATACGCAGTATTTT.

This clone turned up a few times. The rearrangement joins TRBV2 to TRBJ2-7; perhaps TRBD2 as D (6 bases). The CDR3 is made up of 15 amino acids. The V end lost 2 bases, the J end lost 0 bases, and 11 bases lay between the germline ends. Germline values: CDR1 SNHLY, CDR2 FYNNEI. Here the CDR3 reads CASSETPGDSYEQYF. The CDR3 bases are TGTGCCAGCAGTGAAACACCGGGGGACTCCTACGAGCAGTACTTC. Based on the CDR3 plus reference TRBV2 and TRBJ2-7, the full variable domain is EPEVTQTPSHQVTQMGQEVILRCVPISNHLYFYWYRQILGQKVEFLVSFYNNEISEKSEIFDDQFSVERPDGSNFTLKIRSTKLEDSAMYFCASSETPGDSYEQYFGPGTRLTVT.

CDR3 DNA sequence: TGTGCCTGGAGGCCCGGACAGGTCCCCTACGAGCAGTACTTC. Amino acid sequence: CAWRPGQVPYEQYF. This chain connects TRBV30 to TRBJ2-7, with 7 bases aligning to TRBD1. Germline trimming cut 3 bases from V and 2 bases from J; bases unmatched to any gene: 7. Germline CDR1 and CDR2: GTSNPN and SVGIG (reference sequence). The length of the CDR3 is 14 residues.